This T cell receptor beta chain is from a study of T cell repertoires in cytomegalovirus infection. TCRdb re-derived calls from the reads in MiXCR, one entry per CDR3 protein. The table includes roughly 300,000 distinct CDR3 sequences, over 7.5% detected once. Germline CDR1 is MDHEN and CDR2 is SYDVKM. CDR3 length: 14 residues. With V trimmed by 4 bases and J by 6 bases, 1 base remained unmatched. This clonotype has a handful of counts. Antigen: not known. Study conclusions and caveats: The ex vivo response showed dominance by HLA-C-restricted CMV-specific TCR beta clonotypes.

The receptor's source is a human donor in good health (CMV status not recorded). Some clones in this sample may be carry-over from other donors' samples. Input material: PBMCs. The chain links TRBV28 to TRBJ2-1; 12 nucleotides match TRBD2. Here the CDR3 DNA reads TGTGCCAGCAGTTCACTAGCGGGGGGCAATGAGCAGTTCTTC. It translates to CASSSLAGGNEQFF.